These T cell receptor beta chains were read from a single sample in a study of cytomegalovirus exposure and HLA in healthy donors. Method: immunoSEQ multiplex PCR; TCRdb's copy keeps in-frame clones and lacks some. This table has fewer than 400,000 clones, 86% appearing once. Input material: PBMCs. The receptor source for this set is a woman aged 18-29 years in good health and CMV-seronegative. CDR3s include the opening cysteine and the closing phenylalanine or tryptophan. D genes are given only for firm matches. Rows give clone size only sometimes, using once, few, many, or a class for an expanded clone.

once	TRBV18	TRBJ2-3	TRBD1	CASSPPGQVGDTQYF	TGTGCCAGCTCACCGCCGGGACAGGTAGGAGATACGCAGTATTTT
NA	TRBV9	TRBJ2-7	NA	CASSVDSGITYEQYF	TGTGCCAGCAGCGTAGATTCCGGGATCACCTACGAGCAGTACTTC
NA	TRBV27	TRBJ2-1	NA	CASSPPPGEEGYNEQFF	TGTGCCAGCAGTCCACCCCCGGGGGAGGAGGGGTACAATGAGCAGTTCTTC
NA	TRBV5-1	TRBJ2-7	NA	CASSVGQVAPYEQYF	TGCGCCAGCAGCGTGGGTCAGGTGGCTCCCTACGAGCAGTACTTC
once	TRBV19	TRBJ2-1	TRBD2	CASKTSGTSWDNEQFF	TGTGCCAGTAAGACTAGCGGGACCAGTTGGGACAATGAGCAGTTCTTC
NA	TRBV4-2	TRBJ1-2	NA	CASSHPGGGENYGYTF	TGTGCCAGCAGCCACCCCGGGGGAGGGGAGAACTATGGCTACACCTTC
NA	TRBV7-2	TRBJ1-1	NA	CASSFSDGTEAFF	TGTGCCAGCAGCTTTTCAGATGGCACTGAAGCTTTCTTT
NA	TRBV9	TRBJ2-2	TRBD1	CASRDGQGNTGELFF	TGTGCCAGCAGAGACGGACAGGGTAACACCGGGGAGCTGTTTTTT
NA	TRBV27	TRBJ1-5	NA	CASSLPGGANQPQHF	TGTGCCAGCTCCCTTCCGGGGGGCGCGAATCAGCCCCAGCATTTT
NA	TRBV29-1	TRBJ1-5	NA	CSVVLGAGQPQHF	TGCAGCGTTGTCTTGGGGGCAGGCCAGCCCCAGCATTTT
NA	TRBV4-3	TRBJ1-4	NA	CASSQQQVNEKLFF	TGCGCCAGCAGCCAGCAACAGGTTAATGAAAAACTGTTTTTT
NA	TRBV5-6	TRBJ1-1	NA	CASSFAVNTEAFF	TGTGCCAGCAGCTTTGCGGTGAACACTGAAGCTTTCTTT
NA	TRBV11-3	TRBJ1-1	NA	CASSFNRDYTEAFF	TGTGCCAGCAGCTTCAACAGGGATTACACTGAAGCTTTCTTT
NA	TRBV5-6	TRBJ1-3	NA	CASALDSYSGNTIYF	TGTGCCAGCGCTCTTGACTCTTACTCTGGAAACACCATATATTTT
once	TRBV4-2	TRBJ2-7	NA	CASSRELAPYEQYF	TGTGCCAGCAGCCGAGAACTAGCTCCCTACGAGCAGTACTTC
NA	TRBV29-1	TRBJ1-5	NA	CSVESGVNQPQHF	TGCAGCGTTGAATCCGGGGTTAATCAGCCCCAGCATTTT
NA	TRBV7-2	TRBJ1-2	NA	CASSFRVYGYTF	TGTGCCAGCAGCTTCCGGGTCTATGGCTACACCTTC
NA	TRBV5-4	TRBJ2-7	TRBD2	CASSLVEAGGSYEQYF	TGTGCCAGCAGCTTGGTAGAAGCGGGAGGGTCCTACGAGCAGTACTTC
NA	TRBV6-6	TRBJ1-1	NA	CASSYRSRNTEAFF	TGTGCCAGCAGTTACAGGTCTAGGAACACTGAAGCTTTCTTT
NA	TRBV4-3	TRBJ2-2	TRBD1	CASSQRGQGAGELFF	TGCGCCAGCAGCCAAAGAGGACAGGGCGCCGGGGAGCTGTTTTTT
NA	TRBV11-2	TRBJ1-2	NA	CASSSPQDYYGYTF	TGTGCCAGCAGCTCCCCACAGGATTACTATGGCTACACCTTC
NA	TRBV4-2	TRBJ2-7	TRBD2	CASSQDWREGGYEQYF	TGTGCCAGCAGCCAAGATTGGCGGGAGGGGGGCTACGAGCAGTACTTC
NA	TRBV6-6	TRBJ2-1	NA	CASSSLSGDEQFF	TGTGCCAGCAGCTCACTGAGCGGCGATGAGCAGTTCTTC
NA	TRBV15	TRBJ2-1	NA	CATSRGLVANEQFF	TGTGCCACCAGCAGGGGACTCGTGGCCAATGAGCAGTTCTTC
NA	TRBV7-3	TRBJ1-1	NA	CASSPGRNTEAFF	TGTGCCAGCAGCCCAGGCCGGAACACTGAAGCTTTCTTT
many	TRBV4-2	TRBJ2-3	TRBD2	CASSQETSGSPDTQYF	TGTGCCAGCAGCCAAGAAACTAGCGGGAGCCCAGATACGCAGTATTTT
NA	TRBV6-5	TRBJ2-3	NA	CASSLDWDTQYF	TGTGCCAGCAGTTTGGACTGGGATACGCAGTATTTT
NA	TRBV9	TRBJ1-3	NA	CASSSGQTSSGNTIYF	TGTGCCAGCAGCTCAGGACAAACGAGCTCTGGAAACACCATATATTTT
NA	TRBV11-2	TRBJ2-2	NA	CASSLVRNTGELFF	TGTGCCAGCAGCTTAGTCAGAAACACCGGGGAGCTGTTTTTT
NA	TRBV28	TRBJ2-7	TRBD2	CASSLGGSTYEQYF	TGTGCCAGCAGTTTGGGGGGGTCTACCTACGAGCAGTACTTC
NA	TRBV5-1	TRBJ1-4	NA	CASSLGRTATNEKLFF	TGCGCCAGCAGCTTGGGACGGACAGCAACTAATGAAAAACTGTTTTTT
NA	TRBV27	TRBJ2-3	TRBD2	CASSSPGGTADTQYF	TGTGCCAGCAGTTCCCCGGGGGGGACGGCAGATACGCAGTATTTT
NA	TRBV10-3	TRBJ2-5	NA	CAISGLDRAGETQYF	TGTGCCATCAGTGGACTAGACAGGGCGGGAGAGACCCAGTACTTC
NA	TRBV6-5	TRBJ2-7	NA	CASSRIHRTYEQYF	TGTGCCAGCAGTCGAATACACCGCACCTACGAGCAGTACTTC
NA	TRBV28	TRBJ2-2	TRBD1	CASSLRDRATGELFF	TGTGCCAGCAGCCTCCGGGACAGGGCCACCGGGGAGCTGTTTTTT
NA	TRBV6-1	TRBJ2-7	TRBD2	CASSELRAGGPGEQYF	TGTGCCAGCAGTGAACTGCGAGCGGGAGGGCCCGGGGAGCAGTACTTC
NA	TRBV2	TRBJ1-2	TRBD1	CASGAPGQGRGYTF	TGTGCCAGTGGGGCCCCTGGACAGGGTCGTGGCTACACCTTC
NA	TRBV18	TRBJ1-1	NA	CASSPYDEAPTEAFF	TGTGCCAGCTCACCCTACGATGAGGCGCCCACTGAAGCTTTCTTT
NA	TRBV7-9	TRBJ2-1	NA	CASTLENEQFF	TGTGCCAGCACCCTAGAGAATGAGCAGTTCTTC
NA	TRBV6-5	TRBJ2-7	NA	CASSYSQASYEQYF	TGTGCCAGCAGTTACTCGCAGGCTTCCTACGAGCAGTACTTC
NA	TRBV2	TRBJ2-5	TRBD1	CASSLAGDRETQYF	TGTGCCAGCAGTTTGGCAGGGGACAGAGAGACCCAGTACTTC
NA	TRBV10-3	TRBJ2-5	NA	CAISEGAGEQTQYF	TGTGCCATCAGTGAAGGGGCAGGGGAACAGACCCAGTACTTC
NA	TRBV15	TRBJ1-2	NA	CATSRGGQGYGYTF	TGTGCCACCAGCAGAGGTGGGCAGGGTTATGGCTACACCTTC
NA	TRBV18	TRBJ2-5	TRBD2	CASSPLAGKETQYF	TGTGCCAGCTCACCACTAGCGGGCAAAGAGACCCAGTACTTC
NA	TRBV19	TRBJ1-2	TRBD1	CASREGQGGYGYTF	TGTGCCAGTAGAGAAGGACAGGGCGGCTATGGCTACACCTTC
NA	TRBV21-1	TRBJ1-1	NA	CASSKPGVGAFF	TGTGCCAGCAGCAAACCAGGGGTTGGTGCTTTCTTT
NA	TRBV6-1	TRBJ1-5	NA	CASSQQGGLNQPQHF	TGTGCCAGCAGTCAACAGGGTGGACTTAATCAGCCCCAGCATTTT
NA	TRBV9	TRBJ1-3	NA	CASSAEPRTVRSGNTIYF	TGTGCCAGCAGCGCCGAACCTCGGACAGTCCGCTCTGGAAACACCATATATTTT
once	TRBV5-8	TRBJ2-1	TRBD1	CASSLEQGAVGEQFF	TGTGCCAGCAGCTTGGAACAGGGGGCCGTCGGTGAGCAGTTCTTC
NA	TRBV4-1	TRBJ2-1	NA	CASSQDWGDGEQFF	TGCGCCAGCAGCCAAGATTGGGGGGACGGCGAGCAGTTCTTC
many	TRBV5-1	TRBJ2-7	TRBD2	CASRLAGGGEQYF	TGCGCCAGCCGGCTAGCGGGAGGCGGCGAGCAGTACTTC
NA	TRBV7-3	TRBJ2-1	NA	CASSYTSTDNEQFF	TGTGCCAGCAGCTACACTAGTACCGACAATGAGCAGTTCTTC
few	TRBV18	TRBJ2-7	TRBD1	CASSPRDRSYEQYF	TGTGCCAGCTCCCCCCGGGACAGAAGCTACGAGCAGTACTTC
many	TRBV29-1	TRBJ1-4	TRBD1	CSVGDRALNEKLFF	TGCAGCGTTGGGGACAGGGCGTTAAATGAAAAACTGTTTTTT
NA	TRBV30	TRBJ2-1	TRBD2	CAWSVGAGSSYNEQFF	TGTGCCTGGAGTGTGGGAGCGGGAAGCTCCTACAATGAGCAGTTCTTC
NA	TRBV4-3	TRBJ2-7	NA	CASSQGAGTASYEQYF	TGCGCCAGCAGCCAAGGGGCGGGGACAGCCTCCTACGAGCAGTACTTC
NA	TRBV6-1	TRBJ1-5	NA	CASSEETTSGQPQHF	TGTGCCAGCAGTGAGGAAACAACAAGCGGGCAGCCCCAGCATTTT
NA	TRBV29-1	TRBJ2-7	TRBD2	CSAAGGHSYEQYF	TGCAGCGCCGCGGGGGGGCACTCCTACGAGCAGTACTTC
NA	TRBV21-1	TRBJ2-7	NA	CASSKGRGLAGNEQYF	TGTGCCAGCAGCAAAGGGAGGGGACTAGCGGGGAACGAGCAGTACTTC